This T cell receptor (beta chain) stems from a study of shared clonotypes between healthy human individuals. With respect to this clone: Its specificity is unknown.

There are 13 residues in the CDR3. Unmatched junction bases numbered 5, after V lost 4 bases and J lost 5 bases. The germline V gene encodes CDR1 MNHEY and CDR2 SMNVEV (reference sequence). Study results and limitations: Non-shared clonotypes had lower generation probabilities than clonotypes shared by all four sorted-subset donors. The authors expected sequencing depth to affect clonotype sharing among donors.

Profiling relied on immunoSEQ multiplex PCR, and the TCRdb table lists in-frame clones only, not all of them. The table shows nearly 2 million clones, with approximately 94% occurring only once. Naive CD8 cells comprised CD45RO-negative, CCR7-positively selected cells, excluding terminally differentiated effector memory CD45RA+ cells. Healthy HIV-negative adults without recent acute infections or vaccinations served as donors. The chain uses TRBV27 and TRBJ2-7; 7 nucleotides line up with TRBD1. This sequence was found in a man younger than 35 in good health. Source material: naive CD8+ T cells sorted from blood. DNA of the CDR3: TGTGCCAGCAGTTCGACAGGGTACGACGAGCAGTACTTC. Amino acid sequence: CASSSTGYDEQYF.